The 30 T cell receptor beta chains reported below all come from one sample, sequenced in a study of T cells in localized non-small cell lung cancer. Only in-frame clones appear in the TCRdb table, and some are missing; sequencing was by immunoSEQ multiplex PCR. The table shows under 45,000 clones, with about 83% occurring only once. The sample consisted of PBMCs, taken before any cancer treatment. These receptors all stem from a man aged 35 to 69 with stage II lung adenocarcinoma.

Here the CDR3 DNA reads TGTGCCAGCAGTTTAAGTGGGGTTAGGGGAGAGACCCAGTACTTC. Translating it yields CASSLSGVRGETQYF. The chain employs TRBV28 and TRBJ2-5, with D possibly matching TRBD1 (5 bases). The CDR3 runs to 15 residues. Germline CDR1 and CDR2: MDHEN and SYDVKM. Trimming removed 2 bases from V and 4 bases from J, with 14 bases in between.

This chain joins TRBV30 and TRBJ1-2; D ambiguous. This CDR3 contains 12 residues. Looked up from germline, CDR1 is GTSNPN and CDR2 is SVGIG (reference sequence). V lost 3 bases, J lost 2 bases, and 7 bases lay in between. In nucleotides, the CDR3 is TGTGCCTGGAGCCACGAGAACTATGGCTACACCTTC. It is translated as CAWSHENYGYTF.

The CDR3 coding sequence is TGCGCCAGCAGCTTTACGGACACTGAAGCTTTCTTT. Amino acids: CASSFTDTEAFF. This chain uses TRBV5-1 with TRBJ1-1; D gene ambiguous. The CDR3 loop spans 12 amino acids. V lost 2 bases and J 3 bases, leaving 5 bases between the germline ends. The V gene's germline CDR1 is SGHRS and CDR2 YFSETQ. Looking up the rest from reference TRBV5-1 and TRBJ1-1 gives the full variable domain: KAGVTQTPRYLIKTRGQQVTLSCSPISGHRSVSWYQQTPGQGLQFLFEYFSETQRNKGNFPGRFSGRQFSNSRSEMNVSTLELGDSALYLCASSFTDTEAFFGQGTRLTVV.

V gene TRBV6-5 combines with J gene TRBJ1-2; tentatively, D is TRBD1 (6 bases). The germline V gene encodes CDR1 MNHEY and CDR2 SVGAGI. The ends were cut back, 4 bases at V and 10 bases at J, with 13 bases in the middle. This CDR3 comprises 12 residues. CDR3 region: CASSSYGGVYTF. The CDR3 DNA reads TGTGCCAGCAGTTCTTATGGGGGCGTCTACACCTTC.

The chain couples TRBV15 to TRBJ2-5, with 8 bases that match TRBD2. With V trimmed by 3 bases and J by 1 base, 13 bases remained unmatched. Germline lookup yields CDR1 LNHNV and CDR2 YYDKDF (reference sequence). The CDR3 is 18 amino acids. The CDR3, as DNA: TGTGCCACCAGCAGGGAATTAGCGGGAATCGGGGTCCAAGAGACCCAGTACTTC. It translates to CATSRELAGIGVQETQYF. The full variable domain, in which reference TRBV15 and TRBJ2-5 provide the parts outside the CDR3, is DAMVIQNPRYQVTQFGKPVTLSCSQTLNHNVMYWYQQKSSQAPKLLFHYYDKDFNNEADTPDNFQSRRPNTSFCFLDIRSPGLGDTAMYLCATSRELAGIGVQETQYFGPGTRLLVL.

This clone was observed a single time. The V gene is TRBV5-4, the J gene TRBJ2-5, with TRBD1 identical over 9 bases. This CDR3 has 16 residues. The ends lost 4 bases at V and 4 bases at J; junction bases unmatched: 11. Germline V gene lookup returns CDR1 SGHNT and CDR2 YYREEE (reference sequence). The CDR3 loop reads CASSNRGQGFRETQYF. As DNA, the CDR3 is TGTGCCAGCAGCAACCGGGGACAGGGCTTTAGAGAGACCCAGTACTTC.

J is TRBJ1-1 and V is TRBV5-1, with D hard to call. Germline assignment: CDR1 SGHRS and CDR2 YFSETQ. The CDR3 runs to 14 residues. With 0 bases removed from V and 1 base from J, the gap between germline ends came to 7 bases. CDR3 bases: TGCGCCAGCAGCTTGGAGGGTTGGAACACTGAAGCTTTCTTT. This translates into CASSLEGWNTEAFF.

This rearrangement joins TRBV21-1 to TRBJ2-7; the D segment call TRBD1 is taken from the table without a DNA check. TRBV21-1 is given as a pseudogene. The CDR3 runs 16 residues. CDR3 sequence: CASSNGSSRWGVEQYF. CDR3 sequence (DNA): TGTGCCAGCAGCAATGGAAGCTCACGTTGGGGCGTCGAGCAGTACTTC.

The CDR3 is CASSPEAGAPGANVLTF. CDR3 bases: TGCGCCAGCAGCCCAGAGGCGGGGGCACCCGGGGCCAACGTCCTGACTTTC. This rearrangement joins TRBV5-1 to TRBJ2-6, with a weak D call TRBD2 (7 bases). Germline assignment: CDR1 SGHRS and CDR2 YFSETQ. CDR3 length equals 17 residues. V was cut by 4 bases and J by 4 bases, with 18 bases left in between.

CDR3 in amino acids: CASSLSYGTDTQYF. CDR3 coding DNA: TGTGCCAGCAGCCTTAGCTATGGCACAGATACGCAGTATTTT. The chain recombines TRBV11-3 with TRBJ2-3; no clear D gene. This CDR3 has 14 amino acids. Germline V gene sequence: CDR1 SGHNT, CDR2 YENEEA. The germline V and J ends were trimmed by 5 bases and 1 base, with 10 bases remaining between them. Full variable domain (outside the CDR3, taken from reference TRBV11-3 and TRBJ2-3): EAGVVQSPRYKIIEKKQPVAFWCNPISGHNTLYWYLQNLGQGPELLIRYENEEAVDDSQLPKDRFSAERLKGVDSTLKIQPAELGDSAVYLCASSLSYGTDTQYFGPGTRLTVL.

This chain connects TRBV15 to TRBJ2-1; 12 bases agree with TRBD2. V was clipped by 1 base and J by 4 bases; unmatched bases: 8. The CDR3 extends over 18 amino acids. Looked up from germline, CDR1 is LNHNV and CDR2 is YYDKDF (reference sequence). The CDR3 bases are TGTGCCACCAGCAGAGGGGGTCGGACTAGCGGGATTTACAATGAGCAGTTCTTC. This codes for CATSRGGRTSGIYNEQFF.

The chain uses TRBV18 and TRBJ2-2; the D gene is possibly TRBD2 (6 bases). Trimming took off 6 bases at V and 2 bases at J, with 10 bases between the two ends. There are 14 residues in the CDR3. Germline V gives CDR1 KGHSH, CDR2 LQKENI. The CDR3: CASSRDRNTGELFF. The CDR3 region has the DNA TGTGCCAGCTCGCGGGACCGTAACACCGGGGAGCTGTTTTTT.

The CDR3 nucleotides are TGTGCCAGCAGCTTATCTTGGCCCCGGTCGGGAAACACCATATATTTT. Translated: CASSLSWPRSGNTIYF. The rearrangement joins TRBV5-4 to TRBJ1-3; D uncertain. The CDR3 is made up of 16 amino acids. Germline V lookup: CDR1 SGHNT, CDR2 YYREEE (reference sequence). V was cut by 2 bases and J by 4 bases, with 16 bases left in between.

This clone has a single count. The J gene is TRBJ2-1, the V gene TRBV10-1; TRBD1 aligns across 12 bases. CDR3 length: 15 amino acids. With 0 bases clipped from V and 7 bases from J, the junction kept 1 base outside the gene matches. The V gene's germline CDR1 is WNHNN and CDR2 SYGVQD (reference sequence). CDR3 residues: CASSESGQGANEQFF. CDR3 nucleotides: TGCGCCAGCAGTGAGTCGGGACAGGGGGCGAATGAGCAGTTCTTC.

In its sample, this clone was seen once. V usage is TRBV4-3 and J usage is TRBJ2-4, with D unresolved. From germline, CDR1 is LGHNA and CDR2 YSLEER. Trimming pared 4 bases from V and 1 base from J, leaving 14 bases between. This CDR3 contains 16 residues. The DNA of the CDR3 is TGCGCCAGCAGCCTTGATATTACGGTCGCCAAAAACATTCAGTACTTC. Encoded protein: CASSLDITVAKNIQYF.

This clone came up once. CDR3 sequence reads: CASSYESNQPQHF. The CDR3 DNA sequence: TGTGCCAGCAGTTACGAGAGCAATCAGCCCCAGCATTTT. The chain links TRBV6-5 to TRBJ1-5, with no clear D. Trimming cost V 2 bases and J 1 base, with 3 bases left between them. The CDR3 length is 13 residues. Germline CDR1 MNHEY, CDR2 SVGAGI.

There are a few counts of this clone. This chain uses TRBV6-5 with TRBJ2-7; D might be TRBD1 (6 bases). The CDR3 contains 14 residues. Germline CDR1 MNHEY, CDR2 SVGAGI. The V end lost 5 bases, the J end lost 6 bases, and 17 bases lay between the germline ends. The CDR3 protein is CASSPDSSPLEQYF. The CDR3 region has the DNA TGTGCCAGCAGTCCGGACAGTTCACCCCTCGAGCAGTACTTC.

This clone was picked up a small number of times. The chain recombines TRBV23-1 with TRBJ2-5; 8 bases fit TRBD1. TRBV23-1 is known as an ORF, though its function is uncertain. CDR3 length: 17 residues. V shed 4 bases, J shed 4 bases, and the junction held 14 bases outside the gene matches. As DNA, the CDR3 is TGCGCCAGCAGTCTTCCGGGGGCGGACAGGGTTTTAGAGACCCAGTACTTC. Protein: CASSLPGADRVLETQYF.

Written as DNA, the CDR3 is TGCGCCAGCAGCCCGGAGGTATCGGTCTATAATTCACCCCTCCACTTT. Amino acid sequence: CASSPEVSVYNSPLHF. V usage is TRBV5-1 and J usage is TRBJ1-6; D unresolved. The germline gives CDR1 SGHRS, CDR2 YFSETQ. Trimming left V 4 bases short and J 3 bases short, with 14 bases between. The CDR3 length is 16 residues.

To note about this clone: The junction differs from germline at one of its ends, possibly a read error. The chain recombines TRBV28 with TRBJ2-7; 12 nucleotides agree with TRBD2. Germline-derived CDR1 and CDR2 are MDHEN and SYDVKM. CDR3 length: 13 amino acids. CDR3 amino acids: CASSLRLAGAPFF. CDR3 DNA: TGTGCCAGCAGTTTGAGACTAGCGGGAGCCCCGTTCTTC.

The V call is TRBV11-2, the J call TRBJ2-3; 8 bases map to TRBD1. The CDR3 spans 17 residues. Germline lookup yields CDR1 SGHAT and CDR2 FQNNGV. The junction had 13 bases not matched to a gene; V was cut back by 6 bases and J by 2 bases. The DNA for the CDR3 is TGTGCCAGCAGAGGAACCGGGACAGGCTTACTCACAGATACGCAGTATTTT. Translation gives CASRGTGTGLLTDTQYF.

V usage is TRBV5-1 and J usage is TRBJ1-4; 9 nucleotides agree with TRBD1. V lost 4 bases to trimming and J lost 4 bases; unmatched junction nucleotides: 2. The CDR3 extends over 14 amino acids. Germline V CDR1 and CDR2: SGHRS, YFSETQ. The CDR3 here is CASSRGQGNEKLFF. As DNA, the CDR3 is TGCGCCAGCAGCCGGGGACAGGGTAATGAAAAACTGTTTTTT.

The genes are TRBV27 and TRBJ1-1, with TRBD1 as a possible D gene (5 bases). V was trimmed by 8 bases and J by 0 bases, leaving 13 bases between them. CDR1 and CDR2 from the germline V gene are MNHEY and SMNVEV (reference sequence). This CDR3 is 14 amino acids long. CDR3 nucleotide sequence: TGTGCCAGCGGGACCACAGCTATGAACACTGAAGCTTTCTTT. Its protein is CASGTTAMNTEAFF.

The chain recombines TRBV27 with TRBJ2-1; 9 bases agree with TRBD2. The ends lost 5 bases at V and 6 bases at J; junction bases unmatched: 5. The length of the CDR3 is 14 residues. Germline values: CDR1 MNHEY, CDR2 SMNVEV (reference sequence). The CDR3 DNA follows: TGTGCCAGCAGTGACGGGACTAGCCCCAATGAGCAGTTCTTC. As protein: CASSDGTSPNEQFF.

The rearrangement uses TRBV5-1 and TRBJ2-5, with D possibly being TRBD1 or TRBD2 (5 bases each). Trimming took 2 bases from V and 5 from J, leaving 10 bases between them. The CDR3 sequence is 13 residues long. Germline-derived CDR1 and CDR2 are SGHRS and YFSETQ. CDR3 nucleotide sequence: TGCGCCAGCAGCTTCGGGGCGTCGGAGACCCAGTACTTC. Protein product: CASSFGASETQYF.

V and J are TRBV6-4 and TRBJ2-3, with D unclear. V was shortened by 0 bases and J by 7 bases, with 17 bases between the two germline ends. The CDR3 spans 16 residues. Germline-derived CDR1 and CDR2 are MRHNA and SNTAGT. The CDR3 loop is CASSDSRLIAQNTQYF. The CDR3, as DNA: TGTGCCAGCAGTGACTCGAGACTTATAGCACAAAATACGCAGTATTTT.

The chain employs TRBV19 and TRBJ2-4, with 10 bases that match TRBD1. Looked up from germline, CDR1 is LNHDA and CDR2 is SQIVND (reference sequence). V gave up 5 bases and J gave up 5 bases; unmatched junction bases: 9. This CDR3 region has 16 residues. The chain's CDR3 is CASSPRQGAVQNIQYF. The CDR3, as DNA: TGTGCCAGTAGTCCCCGACAGGGGGCAGTCCAAAACATTCAGTACTTC. The full variable domain, completed using reference TRBV19 and TRBJ2-4, is DGGITQSPKYLFRKEGQNVTLSCEQNLNHDAMYWYRQDPGQGLRLIYYSQIVNDFQKGDIAEGYSVSREKKESFPLTVTSAQKNPTAFYLCASSPRQGAVQNIQYFGAGTRLSVL.

This chain uses TRBV18 with TRBJ2-2, with no clear D. Germline V gene data show CDR1 as KGHSH and CDR2 as LQKENI. V lost 10 bases and J 2 bases, leaving 11 bases between the germline ends. This CDR3 is 13 amino acids long. The CDR3 coding sequence is TGTGCCACCTCCGTCGGAAACACCGGGGAGCTGTTTTTT. It specifies CATSVGNTGELFF.

This chain connects TRBV28 to TRBJ2-5, with a weak D call TRBD2 (6 bases). This CDR3 contains 13 residues. V shed 6 bases and J shed 1 base, with 9 bases lying between them. Germline CDR1 MDHEN, CDR2 SYDVKM. The CDR3 nucleotides read TGTGCCAGCAGAGGGACTTTCCAAGAGACCCAGTACTTC. Residues: CASRGTFQETQYF.

The chain joins TRBV10-3 to TRBJ1-1, with D hard to call. This CDR3 is built from 13 residues. V was pared by 2 bases and J by 3 bases, with 7 bases between. Germline CDR1 and CDR2: ENHRY and SYGVKD. CDR3 sequence (DNA): TGTGCCATCAGTGAGCGGTGGGACACTGAAGCTTTCTTT. Amino acid sequence: CAISERWDTEAFF.